This T cell receptor beta chain is from a study of shared T cell receptors in the human thymus. Here immunoSEQ multiplex PCR was the method, and the copy in TCRdb shows in-frame clones only, minus some. The sample contains approximately 660,000 clones, approximately 88% of which appear only once. The CDR3 loop spans 16 amino acids. CDR1 and CDR2 (germline): MNHNY, SVGAGI (reference sequence). V shed 7 bases, J shed 3 bases, and the junction held 12 bases outside the gene matches. These data were also reused for a study on human thymus T cells. That publication notes: Corrective cardiac surgery supplied the resected thymus tissue. The authors found apparently biased V and J gene usage in thymic and blood repertoires. Related research has reported that thymic repertoires overlap highly among unrelated individuals.

The sequenced material came from thymocytes. The V gene is TRBV6-6, the J gene TRBJ2-5; TRBD2 agrees at 9 bases. The source of this sequence is a boy under two years old with a congenital heart defect. This CDR3 reads CASTPAPVAGEETQYF. In DNA, the CDR3 is TGTGCCAGCACCCCGGCTCCTGTAGCGGGAGAAGAGACCCAGTACTTC.